The next 32 T cell receptor beta chains were all read from a single sample in a study of shared clonotypes between healthy human individuals. TCRdb keeps only in-frame clones here, not all; method: immunoSEQ multiplex PCR. The table shows 600,000 to 750,000 clones, with 55% to 75% occurring only once. The sequenced sample was memory CD4+ T cells sorted from blood. Subset here: CD45RA-negative fraction. These receptors originate from a woman aged 30 to 39 in good health.

The table lists this clone with a few counts. The V call is TRBV7-2, the J call TRBJ2-7; D unclear. CDR3 size: 18 residues. From germline, CDR1 is SGHTA and CDR2 FQGNSA. Trimming pared 5 bases from V and 1 base from J, leaving 24 bases between. The CDR3 DNA reads as TGTGCCAGCAGCACGACCAACCAACGAGCTATCCGTTCCTACGAGCAGTACTTC. It is translated as CASSTTNQRAIRSYEQYF.

The rearrangement links TRBV15 to TRBJ1-5, with D perhaps TRBD1 (5 bases). Germline CDR1 LNHNV, CDR2 YYDKDF (reference sequence). The V end lost 0 bases, the J end lost 4 bases, and 13 bases lay between the germline ends. CDR3 length equals 16 residues. CDR3: CATSRDVGQQNQPQHF. In DNA, the CDR3 is TGTGCCACCAGCAGAGACGTGGGGCAGCAGAATCAGCCCCAGCATTTT.

The chain joins TRBV6-1 to TRBJ2-7, with D possibly being TRBD1 or TRBD2 (5 bases each). CDR3 size: 14 residues. Trimming removed 7 bases at V and 5 bases at J, with 18 bases between. Germline CDR1 reads MNHNS; CDR2 reads SASEGT. Here the CDR3 reads CASILRRDLDEQYF. The CDR3 DNA sequence: TGTGCCAGCATCCTGCGCCGGGACCTCGACGAGCAGTACTTC.

The chain uses TRBV6-6 and TRBJ2-2, with unresolved D. The V and J ends lost 2 bases and 1 base respectively, with 8 bases between them. This CDR3 contains 15 residues. The germline gives CDR1 MNHNY, CDR2 SVGAGI (reference sequence). As DNA, the CDR3 is TGTGCCAGCAGTTACGGACGGATGAACACCGGGGAGCTGTTTTTT. This gives the protein CASSYGRMNTGELFF.

V usage is TRBV9 and J usage is TRBJ1-1; D perhaps matches TRBD1 (6 bases). CDR1 and CDR2 from the germline V gene are SGDLS and YYNGEE. The germline V and J ends were trimmed by 4 bases and 4 bases, with 17 bases remaining between them. This CDR3 has 15 residues. The CDR3 DNA follows: TGTGCCAGCAGCTCTACAGGGTATCTAGGCACTGAAGCTTTCTTT. Translating it yields CASSSTGYLGTEAFF.

The table lists this clone with a few counts. The chain uses TRBV4-2 and TRBJ2-1; D is ambiguous. V was cut by 0 bases and J by 10 bases, with 7 bases left in between. Germline CDR1 and CDR2: LGHNA and YNFKEQ. This CDR3 region has 12 residues. The CDR3 spells CASSQDRREQFF. CDR3 sequence (DNA): TGTGCCAGCAGCCAAGATCGGCGGGAGCAGTTCTTC.

The chain joins TRBV6-5 to TRBJ2-5, with 9 bases matching TRBD1. This CDR3 is 15 amino acids long. After removal of 5 bases from V and 5 bases from J, the junction contained 9 bases not matched to a gene. Germline V gene data show CDR1 as MNHEY and CDR2 as SVGAGI. CDR3 in DNA: TGTGCCAGCAGTAAATCCTGGACAGGGGTGGAGACCCAGTACTTC. It encodes CASSKSWTGVETQYF.

The chain recombines TRBV4-2 with TRBJ2-1; 14 positions match TRBD2. The CDR3 is made up of 18 amino acids. V lost 2 bases to trimming and J lost 8 bases; unmatched junction nucleotides: 11. Germline V gene sequence: CDR1 LGHNA, CDR2 YNFKEQ. CDR3 in DNA: TGTGCCAGCAGCCAACTGGGACTAGCGGGAGCCCGGAGGGATGAGCAGTTCTTC. Translated, it gives CASSQLGLAGARRDEQFF.

The chain couples TRBV9 to TRBJ2-5; 9 positions agree with TRBD1. Trimming took 4 bases from V and 5 from J; bases not matched to a gene: 9. CDR3 size: 15 residues. The germline V gene encodes CDR1 SGDLS and CDR2 YYNGEE. Here the CDR3 DNA reads TGTGCCAGCAGCTTCCTGGGACAGGGTTCCGAGACCCAGTACTTC. Translated, it gives CASSFLGQGSETQYF. Full variable domain (remainder filled in from reference TRBV9 and TRBJ2-5): DSGVTQTPKHLITATGQRVTLRCSPRSGDLSVYWYQQSLDQGLQFLIQYYNGEERAKGNILERFSAQQFPDLHSELNLSSLELGDSALYFCASSFLGQGSETQYFGPGTRLLVL.

The V and J genes are TRBV28 and TRBJ2-2; D uncertain. CDR1 MDHEN and CDR2 SYDVKM come from the germline V gene. The CDR3 length is 13 residues. With 3 bases removed from V and 5 bases from J, the gap between germline ends came to 7 bases. The CDR3 is CASSFWVTGELFF. The CDR3 DNA reads as TGTGCCAGCAGTTTTTGGGTTACCGGGGAGCTGTTTTTT.

The V call is TRBV5-4, the J call TRBJ2-5; no firm D call. The V end was cut by 4 bases, the J end by 3 bases, with 13 bases between. Germline V gives CDR1 SGHNT, CDR2 YYREEE (reference sequence). This CDR3 is 14 amino acids long. CDR3 coding DNA: TGTGCCAGCAGCAGACCGGATGGCGAAGAGACCCAGTACTTC. Translated: CASSRPDGEETQYF.

This clone was observed a handful of times. The chain is built from TRBV19 and TRBJ2-5; 7 positions agree with TRBD2. The V and J ends lost 3 bases and 3 bases, in that order; junction bases with no gene match: 4. This CDR3 spans 14 amino acids. CDR1 is LNHDA and CDR2 is SQIVND in the germline V gene (reference sequence). CDR3 nucleotides: TGTGCCAGTAGTATGCAGGGAGGGGAAGAGACCCAGTACTTC. Amino acid sequence: CASSMQGGEETQYF.

The CDR3 DNA follows: TGTGCCAGCCACCGGGACAGGCACAATGAGCAGTTCTTC. Translating it yields CASHRDRHNEQFF. The chain is built from TRBV6-5 and TRBJ2-1; TRBD1 matches 8 bases. The CDR3 extends over 13 amino acids. Germline V gene lookup returns CDR1 MNHEY and CDR2 SVGAGI. With V trimmed by 8 bases and J by 5 bases, 5 bases remained unmatched.

This clone turned up a few times. This rearrangement joins TRBV5-1 to TRBJ2-3, with TRBD2 matching 14 bases. This CDR3 contains 19 residues. V lost 0 bases, J lost 7 bases, and 13 bases stayed unmatched. Germline V gives CDR1 SGHRS, CDR2 YFSETQ. CDR3 DNA sequence: TGCGCCAGCAGCTTGGGCGGGACTAGCGGGAGTGAGAGGAGGAATACGCAGTATTTT. Translation gives CASSLGGTSGSERRNTQYF.

This clone was recorded many times. This chain joins TRBV18 and TRBJ2-1; 8 nucleotides align to TRBD2. Germline V gene data show CDR1 as KGHSH and CDR2 as LQKENI. Germline trimming cut 0 bases from V and 4 bases from J; bases unmatched to any gene: 5. This CDR3 spans 16 amino acids. The CDR3 is CASSPPSGNLYNEQFF. The CDR3 DNA is TGTGCCAGCTCACCACCTAGCGGGAATTTGTACAATGAGCAGTTCTTC.

V and J are TRBV19 and TRBJ2-7, with TRBD1 matching 10 bases. Germline assignment: CDR1 LNHDA and CDR2 SQIVND (reference sequence). The CDR3 is 16 residues long. V lost 4 bases to trimming and J lost 0 bases; unmatched junction nucleotides: 6. CDR3 sequence (DNA): TGTGCCAGTAGTAGCCGGGGACAGGGGAACTCCTACGAGCAGTACTTC. It specifies CASSSRGQGNSYEQYF.

This chain connects TRBV7-2 to TRBJ1-1; 8 bases match TRBD1. V lost 5 bases and J lost 4; bases outside the gene matches: 6. The CDR3 length is 14 residues. The germline gives CDR1 SGHTA, CDR2 FQGNSA. The CDR3 here is CASSPRTGPTEAFF. The CDR3 nucleotides are TGTGCCAGCAGCCCGCGGACAGGGCCCACTGAAGCTTTCTTT.

The gene calls are TRBV27 and TRBJ2-7, with D perhaps assigned TRBD1 or TRBD2 (6 bases each). The length of the CDR3 is 15 residues. With 5 bases removed from V and 6 bases from J, the gap between germline ends came to 20 bases. Germline V gives CDR1 MNHEY, CDR2 SMNVEV (reference sequence). The CDR3 DNA sequence: TGTGCCAGCAGTCCCAGCCGGGGGCGCATCAGCGAGCAGTACTTC. Amino acids: CASSPSRGRISEQYF.

This chain joins TRBV7-3 and TRBJ2-7; 16 bases match TRBD2. The CDR3 length is 14 residues. V gave up 5 bases and J gave up 8 bases; unmatched junction bases: 3. The germline V gene has CDR1 SGHTA and CDR2 FQGTGA. The CDR3 here is CASSPGLAGGQQYF. CDR3 DNA sequence: TGTGCCAGCAGCCCGGGACTAGCGGGAGGGCAGCAGTACTTC.

The chain uses TRBV7-2 and TRBJ2-3; D remains unclear. CDR1 and CDR2 (germline): SGHTA, FQGNSA. Between the trimmed V and J ends, which lost 2 bases and 1 base, there was a span of 10 bases. The CDR3 contains 15 residues. This CDR3 reads CASSLTAQGTDTQYF. The CDR3 DNA reads TGTGCCAGCAGCTTAACGGCGCAGGGCACAGATACGCAGTATTTT.

The V and J genes are TRBV11-3 and TRBJ2-5, with 12 positions matching TRBD2. This CDR3 spans 15 amino acids. Per germline, CDR1 SGHNT and CDR2 YENEEA. Trimming took 5 bases from V and 5 from J; bases not matched to a gene: 6. CDR3 loop: CASSQGLAGGETQYF. The CDR3, as DNA: TGTGCCAGCAGCCAGGGACTAGCGGGCGGTGAGACCCAGTACTTC.

The chain uses TRBV7-2 and TRBJ2-5, with TRBD2 identical over 13 bases. Germline values: CDR1 SGHTA, CDR2 FQGNSA. The CDR3 spans 18 residues. V was clipped by 1 base and J by 2 bases; unmatched bases: 7. The CDR3 loop reads CASSLGLAGGPSQETQYF. The CDR3 coding sequence is TGTGCCAGCAGCTTAGGACTAGCGGGAGGACCTTCACAAGAGACCCAGTACTTC.

This clone was counted once. This chain uses TRBV4-2 with TRBJ1-2; D unresolved. V was shortened by 5 bases and J by 3 bases, with 10 bases between the two germline ends. CDR3 length: 13 amino acids. Germline loops: CDR1 LGHNA, CDR2 YNFKEQ. The CDR3 DNA sequence: TGTGCCAGCAGCTTTATATGGGACTATGGCTACACCTTC. It specifies CASSFIWDYGYTF.

At least ten counts were recorded for this clone. J is TRBJ1-5 and V is TRBV19, with a weak D call TRBD1 (6 bases). The germline gives CDR1 LNHDA, CDR2 SQIVND (reference sequence). V gave up 0 bases and J gave up 2 bases, with 8 bases separating them. The CDR3 contains 15 residues. CDR3 region: CASSIETGRNQPQHF. DNA for the CDR3: TGTGCCAGTAGTATAGAAACAGGGCGCAATCAGCCCCAGCATTTT.

V gene TRBV7-3 combines with J gene TRBJ2-2; D is perhaps TRBD1 (5 bases). There are 13 residues in the CDR3. V lost 5 bases, J lost 7 bases, and 11 bases lay in between. Germline V gene sequence: CDR1 SGHTA, CDR2 FQGTGA. The CDR3 DNA reads TGTGCCAGCAGCGGCAGGGATAGCGGGGAGCTGTTTTTT. Amino acid sequence: CASSGRDSGELFF.

The genes are TRBV5-1 and TRBJ2-2; unclear D gene. Looked up from germline, CDR1 is SGHRS and CDR2 is YFSETQ. This CDR3 is built from 14 residues. V lost 1 base, J lost 1 base, and 5 bases lay in between. Here the CDR3 DNA reads TGCGCCAGCAGCTTGAACAGGAACACCGGGGAGCTGTTTTTT. Its translation is CASSLNRNTGELFF.

The V gene is TRBV27, the J gene TRBJ1-1, with D possibly matching TRBD1 (6 bases). V was cut by 5 bases and J by 1 base, with 14 bases left in between. The CDR3 spans 15 residues. Germline V CDR1 and CDR2: MNHEY, SMNVEV (reference sequence). Written as DNA, the CDR3 is TGTGCCAGCAGTCCCTGGACAGACGGGAACACTGAAGCTTTCTTT. It translates to CASSPWTDGNTEAFF.

This clone was detected once. J is TRBJ2-1 and V is TRBV2, with no clear D. CDR1 and CDR2 from the germline V gene are SNHLY and FYNNEI. Trimming shortened V by 6 bases and J by 6 bases, and 9 bases separated the two germline ends. The CDR3 covers 12 residues. In DNA form, the CDR3 reads TGTGCCAGCAGCACCGGCGTCAATGAGCAGTTCTTC. Residues: CASSTGVNEQFF.

The chain carries TRBV27 and TRBJ2-3; 7 positions agree with TRBD2. The CDR3 contains 15 residues. The trim removed 11 bases at V and 4 bases at J, leaving 15 bases unmatched. The V gene's germline CDR1 is MNHEY and CDR2 SMNVEV (reference sequence). The CDR3 spells CAGFLAVDDPDTQYF. In nucleotides, the CDR3 is TGTGCCGGGTTCCTAGCGGTAGACGATCCAGATACGCAGTATTTT.

CDR3 nucleotides: TGTGCCTGGACTGGGGAGCCCGTAGCCAAAAACATTCAGTACTTC. It is translated as CAWTGEPVAKNIQYF. This chain links TRBV30 with TRBJ2-4; a weak D match, TRBD2 (5 bases). V was pared by 4 bases and J by 0 bases, with 13 bases between. Germline values: CDR1 GTSNPN, CDR2 SVGIG (reference sequence). The CDR3 runs to 15 residues.

This clone came up a few times. The rearrangement joins TRBV2 to TRBJ2-3; D unresolved. The CDR3 loop spans 13 amino acids. The V end was cut by 6 bases, the J end by 2 bases, with 9 bases between. The V gene's germline CDR1 is SNHLY and CDR2 FYNNEI. The CDR3 sequence: CASRAGSTDTQYF. The CDR3 region has the DNA TGTGCCAGCAGGGCTGGGTCCACAGATACGCAGTATTTT.

The CDR3 spells CASTDAAGEDYGYTF. CDR3 nucleotides: TGTGCCAGCACAGACGCGGCAGGGGAGGACTATGGCTACACCTTC. The chain combines TRBV6-1 with TRBJ1-2; D might be TRBD1 (6 bases). V was trimmed by 7 bases and J by 3 bases, leaving 18 bases between them. CDR1 is MNHNS, CDR2 SASEGT, per germline. The CDR3 consists of 15 residues.